This T cell receptor (beta chain) was observed in a study of T cells in Graves' hyperthyroidism and ophthalmopathy. CDR1 and CDR2 (germline): SGHAT, FQNNGV. The CDR3 consists of 15 residues. Trimming stripped 4 bases from V and 5 bases from J, with 15 bases between. Study findings and constraints: The model predicted ophthalmopathy a median around six months before onset.

This clonotype was observed many times. Its antigen remains unknown. TCR beta CDR3 sequences were amplified from RNA transcripts. A first-round RT-PCR of the TCR CDR3 used the HTBI primer set. MiXCR, applied by TCRdb to the multiplex PCR reads, yields one record per CDR3 protein. The profile shows 600,000 to 650,000 distinct CDR3 sequences, about a fifth of them singletons. This TCR came from a man younger than 40 with Graves' ophthalmopathy. The specimen was blood. The chain recombines TRBV11-2 with TRBJ2-1; D is unclear. This CDR3 is CASSYTLPLNNEQFF. As DNA, the CDR3 is TGTGCCAGCAGCTATACCCTCCCGTTAAACAATGAGCAGTTCTTC.